The clone carrying this T cell receptor (beta chain) was picked up one time. Between the trimmed V and J ends, which lost 5 bases and 1 base, there was a span of 10 bases. The length of the CDR3 is 14 residues. Germline loops: CDR1 LNHDA, CDR2 SQIVND (reference sequence). The record originates from a study of blood T cell repertoires in COVID-19. Study details: Both acute and convalescent COVID-19 samples were obtained from the United States, Italy and Spain. The analysed material was cDNA or gDNA that came from T cells, B-cell-depleted T cells, or PBMCs.

In the original processing: For nucleated cells, counts were estimated from reference gene primer amplification. Using immunoSEQ multiplex PCR, the repertoire was profiled, and TCRdb retains in-frame clones only, with some absent. V, J and clone size reflect that table, while D and trimming were determined from the DNA. The sample records roughly 150,000 clones, around 86% being singletons. This receptor was identified in a man between 70 and 80 years old who had recovered from COVID-19. Sequences were obtained from peripheral blood. The rearrangement joins TRBV19 to TRBJ2-3; D gene unclear. The CDR3 here is CASSLKTGTDTQYF. Written as DNA, the CDR3 is TGTGCCAGTAGTCTCAAGACTGGCACAGATACGCAGTATTTT.